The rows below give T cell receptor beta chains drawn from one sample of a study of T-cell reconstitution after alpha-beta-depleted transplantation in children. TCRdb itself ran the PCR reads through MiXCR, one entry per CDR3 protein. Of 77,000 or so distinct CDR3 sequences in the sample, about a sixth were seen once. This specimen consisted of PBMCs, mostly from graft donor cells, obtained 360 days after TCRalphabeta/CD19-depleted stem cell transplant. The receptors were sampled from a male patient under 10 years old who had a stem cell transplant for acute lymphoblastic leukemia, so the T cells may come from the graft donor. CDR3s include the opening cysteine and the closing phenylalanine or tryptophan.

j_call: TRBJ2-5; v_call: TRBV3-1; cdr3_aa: CASTLVAGEAQYF
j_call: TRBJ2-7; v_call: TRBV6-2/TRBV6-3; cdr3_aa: CASSYAGQIYEQYF
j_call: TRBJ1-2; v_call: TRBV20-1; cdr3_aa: CSARPPNYGYTF
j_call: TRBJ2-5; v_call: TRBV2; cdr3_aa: CASRAGLQETQYF
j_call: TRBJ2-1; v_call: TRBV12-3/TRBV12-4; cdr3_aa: CASGRNREDEQFF
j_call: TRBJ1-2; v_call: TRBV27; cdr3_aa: CASSHYSPLRQNYGYTF
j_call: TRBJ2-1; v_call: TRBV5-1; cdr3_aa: CASSSGQFNEQFF
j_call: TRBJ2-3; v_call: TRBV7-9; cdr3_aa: CASSLGSAGVLKNTQYF
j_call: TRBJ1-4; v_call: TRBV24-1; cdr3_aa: CATSDREQWTNEKLFF
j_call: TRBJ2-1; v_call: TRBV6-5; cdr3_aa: CASSLLDSSYNEQFF
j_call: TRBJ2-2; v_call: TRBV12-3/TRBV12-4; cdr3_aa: CASSLGLAGGTGELFF
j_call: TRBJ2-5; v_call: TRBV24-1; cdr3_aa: CATGFGTGVQETQYF
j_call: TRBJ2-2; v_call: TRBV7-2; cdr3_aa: CANQPLVVSGELFF
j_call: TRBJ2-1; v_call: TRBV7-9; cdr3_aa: CASSLDLYNEQFF
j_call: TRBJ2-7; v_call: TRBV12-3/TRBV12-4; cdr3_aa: CASSRWDIFYEQYF
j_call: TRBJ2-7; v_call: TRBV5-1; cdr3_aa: CASSTLMHEQYF
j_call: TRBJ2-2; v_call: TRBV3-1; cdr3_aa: CATCRHGTSGINTGELFF
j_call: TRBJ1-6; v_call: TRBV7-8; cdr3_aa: CASSPEESGSPLHF
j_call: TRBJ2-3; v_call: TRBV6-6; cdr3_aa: CASSPGTGEYF
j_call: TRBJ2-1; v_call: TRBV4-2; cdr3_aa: CASSQVPLIAGGPGNEQFF
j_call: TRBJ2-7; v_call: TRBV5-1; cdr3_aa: CASSLTRYEQYF
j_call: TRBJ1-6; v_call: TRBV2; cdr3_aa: CASSRTGVFNSPLHF
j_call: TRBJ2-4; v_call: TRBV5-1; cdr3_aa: CASSLEGQGDIQYF
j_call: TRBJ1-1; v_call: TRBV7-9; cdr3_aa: CASSLGGYEAFF
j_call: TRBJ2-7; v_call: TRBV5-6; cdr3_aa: CASSLGTGAYEQYF
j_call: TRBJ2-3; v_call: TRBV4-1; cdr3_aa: CASSQTGVVADTQYF
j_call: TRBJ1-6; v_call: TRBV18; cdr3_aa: CASSPLPDNYNSPLHF
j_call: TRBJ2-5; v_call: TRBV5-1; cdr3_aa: CASSFTAKWETQYF
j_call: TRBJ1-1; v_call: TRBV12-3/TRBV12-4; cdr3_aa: CASSLSSRWTEAFF
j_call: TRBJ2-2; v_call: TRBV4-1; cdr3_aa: CASSQDPRLAANTGELFF
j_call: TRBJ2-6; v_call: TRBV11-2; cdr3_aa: CASSLGDRGRMLGHGANVLTF
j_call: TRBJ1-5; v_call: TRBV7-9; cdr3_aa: CASSFWDQPQHF
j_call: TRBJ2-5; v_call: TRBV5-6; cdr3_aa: CASSLAGGKGKETQYF
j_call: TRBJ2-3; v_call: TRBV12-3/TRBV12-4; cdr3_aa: CASSSRGSTHTSTDTQYF
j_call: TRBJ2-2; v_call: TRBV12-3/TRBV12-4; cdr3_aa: CASSYFTGNTGELFF
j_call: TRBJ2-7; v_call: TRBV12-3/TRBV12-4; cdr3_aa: CASSLRLAGGNAYEQYF
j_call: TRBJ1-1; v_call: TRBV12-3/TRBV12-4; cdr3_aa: CASSLKGNTEAFF
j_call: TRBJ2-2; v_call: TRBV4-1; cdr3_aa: CASSQVYFYTGELFF
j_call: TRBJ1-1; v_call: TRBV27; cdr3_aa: CASSLITNTEAFF
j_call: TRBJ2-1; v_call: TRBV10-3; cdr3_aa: CAISESPRHNEQFF
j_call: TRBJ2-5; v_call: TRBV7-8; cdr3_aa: CASSLKDRGLQETQYF
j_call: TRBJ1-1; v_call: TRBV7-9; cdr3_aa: CAISDLYTEAFF
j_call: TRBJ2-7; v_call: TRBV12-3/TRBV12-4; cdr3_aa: CASSLDLALIEQYF
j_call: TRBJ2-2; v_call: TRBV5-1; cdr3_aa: CASSLDLGELFF
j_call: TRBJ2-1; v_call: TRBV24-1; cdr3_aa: CATSAPLAGGSFGEQFF
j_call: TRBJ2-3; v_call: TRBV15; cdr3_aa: CATSRGKLSTDTQYF
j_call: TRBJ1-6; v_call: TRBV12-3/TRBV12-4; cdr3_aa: CASRPGHNSPLHF
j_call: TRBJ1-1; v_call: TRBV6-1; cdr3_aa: CASRPLAITWTEAFF
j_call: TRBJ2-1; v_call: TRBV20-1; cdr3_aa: CSATGTSSYNEQFF
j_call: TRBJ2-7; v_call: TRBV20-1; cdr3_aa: CSARARDRGLNEQYF
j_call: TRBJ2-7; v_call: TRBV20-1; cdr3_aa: CSAISGTRTYEQYF
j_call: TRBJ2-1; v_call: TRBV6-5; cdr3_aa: CASSSRGHRQYNEQFF
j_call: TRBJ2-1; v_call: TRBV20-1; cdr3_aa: CSATRPGHDNEQFF
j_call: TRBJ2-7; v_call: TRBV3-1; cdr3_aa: CASSLSGTSYEQYF
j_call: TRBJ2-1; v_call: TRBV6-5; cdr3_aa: CASSLRNGYNEQFF